The T cell receptor (beta chain) under discussion was sequenced for a study of regulatory and conventional T cells in RAG deficiency. General study points: Compared with controls, unique Treg TCR beta sequences dropped roughly 100-fold in Omenn syndrome and CID/AS. Shannon entropy was markedly lower and Simpson indices higher in RAG-deficient patients than control T-cell subsets.

Generated by immunoSEQ multiplex PCR, the TCRdb table keeps only in-frame clones and is missing some. The profile shows 45,000 to 50,000 clones, over 80% of them singletons. Conventional CD4+ T cells were sorted from blood as CD25-low CD127-high cells. Of note for this clone: Its antigen is currently unknown.

From germline, CDR1 is SEHNR and CDR2 FQNEAQ (reference sequence). Trimming took off 5 bases at V and 2 bases at J, with 15 bases between the two ends. This CDR3 has 15 residues. These data also featured in a second study, about regulatory T cells. That paper notes: Primers: 52 TRBV forward and 13 TRBJ reverse.

The chain combines TRBV7-9 with TRBJ1-1; D unclear. The TCR originated in a human donor in good health. The specimen sequenced was CD4+ effector T cells sorted from blood. CDR3 nucleotide sequence: TGTGCCAGCAGCATCGCCGGCAGGAGCAACACTGAAGCTTTCTTT. It specifies CASSIAGRSNTEAFF. Full variable domain (missing parts from reference TRBV7-9 and TRBJ1-1): DTGVSQNPRHKITKRGQNVTFRCDPISEHNRLYWYRQTLGQGPEFLTYFQNEAQLEKSRLLSDRFSAERPKGSFSTLEIQRTEQGDSAMYLCASSIAGRSNTEAFFGQGTRLTVV.